This T cell receptor beta chain comes out of a study of human T cells and chemical hapten exposure. The overall study: Doses of diphenylcyclopropenone went to the patients' scalps weekly throughout the roughly 22-week study.

This CDR3 region has 14 residues. V was shortened by 3 bases and J by 1 base, with 9 bases between the two germline ends. TCRdb redid the calling of the RACE reads with MiXCR, one entry per CDR3 protein. The sample yields around 380,000 distinct CDR3 sequences, approximately 4.4% seen once. This clonotype was seen more than once but under ten times. Time point: patch test 1, 2 weeks after DPC sensitization. Treatment indicated: therapeutic diphenylcyclopropenone sensitization with weekly scalp DPC. This material consisted of whole blood, taken in connection with sensitization to the hapten diphenylcyclopropenone (DPC). V and J are TRBV12-3 or TRBV12-4 and TRBJ1-1; no clear D. The receptor was derived from a woman aged 50 to 60 with alopecia areata. Some clones in this sample may be carry-over from other donors' samples. The CDR3 region has the DNA TGTGCCAGCAGTTTGACGGAGGGGAACACTGAAGCTTTCTTT. Protein sequence: CASSLTEGNTEAFF.